A single count supports the clone carrying this TCR beta chain. The antigen remains unidentified. This specimen belongs to a study of T cells in Graves' hyperthyroidism and ophthalmopathy. Study observations and caveats: Most clonotypes expanded in thyroid above 0.001 were likewise present in blood. A model of 13 V-J pairs discriminated ophthalmopathy from stable hyperthyroidism.

Diagnosing involved the use of clinical symptoms, serum thyroxine and TRAb, thyroid ultrasound and orbital computed tomography. This sample holds PBMCs from roughly 10 ml fresh peripheral blood. TCR beta CDR3 region amplification was performed from RNA transcripts. Researchers ran a first-round RT-PCR on the TCR CDR3 using the HTBI primer set. TCRdb ran MiXCR on the multiplex PCR reads and lists one entry per CDR3 protein. The data hold about 520,000 distinct CDR3 sequences, with approximately 25% observed a single time. V trimming: 6 bases; J trimming: 2 bases; junction bases outside the gene matches: 5. The CDR3 is 15 amino acids.

The V call is TRBV12-3 or TRBV12-4, the J call TRBJ2-2; 8 bases agree with TRBD1. This receptor was identified in a woman aged 25-40 years with Graves' ophthalmopathy. Input material: blood. The CDR3 here is CASRQTGVNTGELFF. As DNA, the CDR3 is TGTGCCAGCAGGCAGACAGGGGTTAACACCGGGGAGCTGTTTTTT.